This record covers a single TCR beta chain. The antigen is unknown. The sample comes from a study of shared clonotypes between healthy human individuals. Overall study context: Plates per donor: three CD4 naive, three CD4 memory, two CD8 naive, one CD8 memory. Findings and caveats of the study: Clonotype sharing among donors was expected to depend on sequencing depth. The sampled material consisted only of blood, and tissue repertoires are likely to differ.

Produced via immunoSEQ multiplex PCR; TCRdb's table is partial and in-frame only. Counted here are millions of clones, about 95% occurring once; the ten biggest clones make up about 1.1%. CDR3 length: 17 residues. Germline assignment: CDR1 SGHTA and CDR2 FQGNSA. V was pared by 1 base and J by 5 bases, with 12 bases of the junction left unmatched. CD45RO-negative CD8 cells positively selected for CCR7 made up the naive population, which excluded terminally differentiated effector memory CD45RA+ cells. Sequencing was done on a sample of naive CD8+ T cells sorted from blood. The receptor comes from a man aged 18 to 35 in good health. This sequence joins TRBV7-2 and TRBJ2-3; 7 bases agree with TRBD2. The CDR3 loop is CASSLEIGTTRQDTQYF. The CDR3 bases are TGTGCCAGCAGCTTAGAAATAGGGACTACCAGGCAAGATACGCAGTATTTT.